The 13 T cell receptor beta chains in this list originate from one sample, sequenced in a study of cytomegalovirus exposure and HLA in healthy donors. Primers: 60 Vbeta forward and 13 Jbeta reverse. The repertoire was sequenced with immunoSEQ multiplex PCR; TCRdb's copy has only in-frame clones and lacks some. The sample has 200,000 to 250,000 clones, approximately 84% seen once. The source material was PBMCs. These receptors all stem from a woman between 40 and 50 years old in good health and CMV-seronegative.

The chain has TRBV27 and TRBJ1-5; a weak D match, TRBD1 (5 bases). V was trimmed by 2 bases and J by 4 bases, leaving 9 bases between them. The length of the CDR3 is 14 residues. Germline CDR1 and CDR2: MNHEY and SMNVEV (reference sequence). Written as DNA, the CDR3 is TGTGCCAGCAGTTTACAGGGCAAAAATCAGCCCCAGCATTTT. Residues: CASSLQGKNQPQHF.

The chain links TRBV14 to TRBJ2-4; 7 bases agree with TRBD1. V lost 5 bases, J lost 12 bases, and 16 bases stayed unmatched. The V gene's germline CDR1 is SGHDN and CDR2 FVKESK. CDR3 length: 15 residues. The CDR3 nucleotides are TGTGCCAGCAGCTCGCGGACAGGATCGCTTAGGGATCAGTACTTC. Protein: CASSSRTGSLRDQYF.

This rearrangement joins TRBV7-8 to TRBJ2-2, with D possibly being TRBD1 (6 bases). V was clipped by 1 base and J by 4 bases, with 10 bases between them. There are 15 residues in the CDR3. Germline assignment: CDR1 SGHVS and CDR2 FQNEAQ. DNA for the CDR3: TGTGCCAGCAGCTTAGGGACAGTTAGCACCGGGGAGCTGTTTTTT. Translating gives CASSLGTVSTGELFF.

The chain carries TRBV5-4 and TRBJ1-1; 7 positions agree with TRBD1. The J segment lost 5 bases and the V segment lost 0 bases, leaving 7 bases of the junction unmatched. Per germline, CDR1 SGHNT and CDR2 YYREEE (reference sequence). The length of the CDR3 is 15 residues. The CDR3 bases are TGTGCCAGCAGCTTGGCTCCCGCAGGGGGGACTGAAGCTTTCTTT. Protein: CASSLAPAGGTEAFF.

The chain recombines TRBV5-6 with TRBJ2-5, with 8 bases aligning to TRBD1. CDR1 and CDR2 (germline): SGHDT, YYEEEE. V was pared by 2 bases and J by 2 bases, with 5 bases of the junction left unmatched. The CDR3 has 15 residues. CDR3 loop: CASSFRTGWQETQYF. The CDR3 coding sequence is TGTGCCAGCAGCTTCCGGACAGGGTGGCAAGAGACCCAGTACTTC.

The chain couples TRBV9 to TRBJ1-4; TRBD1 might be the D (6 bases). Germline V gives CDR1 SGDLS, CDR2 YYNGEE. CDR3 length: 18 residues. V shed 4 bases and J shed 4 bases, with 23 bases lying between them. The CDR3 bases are TGTGCCAGCAGCCCACGACAGGACCCTACATCCTTTAATGAAAAACTGTTTTTT. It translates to CASSPRQDPTSFNEKLFF. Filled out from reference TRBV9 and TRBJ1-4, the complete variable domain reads DSGVTQTPKHLITATGQRVTLRCSPRSGDLSVYWYQQSLDQGLQFLIQYYNGEERAKGNILERFSAQQFPDLHSELNLSSLELGDSALYFCASSPRQDPTSFNEKLFFGSGTQLSVL.

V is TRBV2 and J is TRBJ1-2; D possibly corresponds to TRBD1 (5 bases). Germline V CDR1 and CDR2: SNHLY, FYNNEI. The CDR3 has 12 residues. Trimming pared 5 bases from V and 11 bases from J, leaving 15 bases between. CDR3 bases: TGTGCCAGCAGTAACCGGGAGGGACGTTACACCTTC. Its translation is CASSNREGRYTF.

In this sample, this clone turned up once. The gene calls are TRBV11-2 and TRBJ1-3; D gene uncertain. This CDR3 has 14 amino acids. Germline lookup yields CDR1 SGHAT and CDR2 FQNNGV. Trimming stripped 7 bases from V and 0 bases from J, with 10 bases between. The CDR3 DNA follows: TGTGCCAGCACCTTTGGCCACTCTGGAAACACCATATATTTT. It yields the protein CASTFGHSGNTIYF.

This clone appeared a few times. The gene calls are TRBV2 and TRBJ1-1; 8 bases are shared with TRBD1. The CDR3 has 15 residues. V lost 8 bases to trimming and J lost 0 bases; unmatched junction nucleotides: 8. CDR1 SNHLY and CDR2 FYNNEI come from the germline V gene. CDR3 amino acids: CASLSGQVMNTEAFF. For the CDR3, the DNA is TGTGCCAGCTTATCGGGACAGGTTATGAACACTGAAGCTTTCTTT.

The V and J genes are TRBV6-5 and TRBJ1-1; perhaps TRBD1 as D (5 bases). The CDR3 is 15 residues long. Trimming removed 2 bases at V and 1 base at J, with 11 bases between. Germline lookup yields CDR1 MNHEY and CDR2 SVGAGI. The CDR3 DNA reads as TGTGCCAGCAGTTACCCCCAGGGAACGAACACTGAAGCTTTCTTT. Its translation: CASSYPQGTNTEAFF.

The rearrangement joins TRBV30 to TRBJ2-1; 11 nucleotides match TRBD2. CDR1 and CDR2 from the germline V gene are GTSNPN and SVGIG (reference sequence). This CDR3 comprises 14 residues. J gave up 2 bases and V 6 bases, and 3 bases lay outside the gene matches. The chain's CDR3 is CACISGGAYNEQFF. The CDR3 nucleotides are TGTGCCTGCATTAGCGGGGGGGCCTACAATGAGCAGTTCTTC.

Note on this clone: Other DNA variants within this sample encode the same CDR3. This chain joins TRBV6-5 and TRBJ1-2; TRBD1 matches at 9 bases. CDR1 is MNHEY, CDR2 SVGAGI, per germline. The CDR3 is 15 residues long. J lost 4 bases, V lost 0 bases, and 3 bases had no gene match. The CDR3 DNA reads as TGTGCCAGCAGTTACTCCCGGGACAGGGCCTATGGCTACACCTTC. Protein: CASSYSRDRAYGYTF.

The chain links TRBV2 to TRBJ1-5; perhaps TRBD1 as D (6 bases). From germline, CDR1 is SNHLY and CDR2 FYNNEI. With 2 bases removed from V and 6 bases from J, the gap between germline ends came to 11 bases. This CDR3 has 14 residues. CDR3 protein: CASSESGGSQPQHF. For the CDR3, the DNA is TGTGCCAGCAGTGAATCGGGGGGCAGTCAGCCCCAGCATTTT.